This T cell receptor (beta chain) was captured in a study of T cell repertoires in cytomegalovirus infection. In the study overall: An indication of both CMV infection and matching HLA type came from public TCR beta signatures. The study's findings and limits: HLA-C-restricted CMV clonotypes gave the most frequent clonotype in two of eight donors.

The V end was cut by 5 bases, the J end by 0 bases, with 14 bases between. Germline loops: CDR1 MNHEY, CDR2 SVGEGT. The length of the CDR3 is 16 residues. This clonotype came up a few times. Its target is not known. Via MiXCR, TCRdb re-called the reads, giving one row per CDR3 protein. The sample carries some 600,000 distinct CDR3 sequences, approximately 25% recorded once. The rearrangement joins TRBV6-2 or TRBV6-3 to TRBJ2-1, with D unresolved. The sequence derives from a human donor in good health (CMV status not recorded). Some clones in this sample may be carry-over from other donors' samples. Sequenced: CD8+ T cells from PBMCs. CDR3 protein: CASSTLDQSSYNEQFF. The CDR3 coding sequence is TGTGCCAGCAGTACCTTGGACCAGAGCTCCTACAATGAGCAGTTCTTC.